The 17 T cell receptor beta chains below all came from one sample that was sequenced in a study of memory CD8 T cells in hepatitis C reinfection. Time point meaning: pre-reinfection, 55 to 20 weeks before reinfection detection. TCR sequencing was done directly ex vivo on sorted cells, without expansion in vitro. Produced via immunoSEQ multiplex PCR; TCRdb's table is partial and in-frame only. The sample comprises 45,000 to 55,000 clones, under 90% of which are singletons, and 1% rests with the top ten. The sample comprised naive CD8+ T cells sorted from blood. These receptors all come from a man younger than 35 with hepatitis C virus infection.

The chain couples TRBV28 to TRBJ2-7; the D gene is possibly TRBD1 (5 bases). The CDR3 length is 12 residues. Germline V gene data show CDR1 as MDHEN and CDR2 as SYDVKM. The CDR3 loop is CCPGRSSYEQYV. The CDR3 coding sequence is TGTTGCCCAGGGCGCAGCTCCTACGAGCAGTACGTC.

CDR3 DNA: TGTGCCAGCCAGACAGGGCCTATTGGAAACACCATATATTTT. Translated: CASQTGPIGNTIYF. The chain is built from TRBV19 and TRBJ1-3; 7 nucleotides agree with TRBD1. Losses at the gene ends were 9 bases for V and 3 bases for J; bases not matched to a gene: 8. This CDR3 region has 14 residues. Germline V gives CDR1 LNHDA, CDR2 SQIVND (reference sequence).

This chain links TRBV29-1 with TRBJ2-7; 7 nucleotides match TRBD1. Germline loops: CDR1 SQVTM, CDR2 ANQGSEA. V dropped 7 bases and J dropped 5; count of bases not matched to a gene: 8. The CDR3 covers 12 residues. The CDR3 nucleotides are TGCAGCGCCATGGGACAGCCCAACGAGCAGTACTTC. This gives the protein CSAMGQPNEQYF.

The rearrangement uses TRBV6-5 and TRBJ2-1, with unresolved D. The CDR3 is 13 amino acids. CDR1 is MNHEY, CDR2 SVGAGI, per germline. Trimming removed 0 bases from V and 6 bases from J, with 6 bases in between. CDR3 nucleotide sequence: TGTGCCAGCAGTTACTCGGGCCCCAATGAGCAGTTCTTC. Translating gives CASSYSGPNEQFF.

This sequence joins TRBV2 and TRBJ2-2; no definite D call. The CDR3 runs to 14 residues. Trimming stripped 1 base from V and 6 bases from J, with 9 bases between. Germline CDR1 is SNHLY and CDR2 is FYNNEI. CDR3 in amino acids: CASSEGVEPGELFF. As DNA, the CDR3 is TGTGCCAGCAGTGAAGGGGTGGAGCCCGGGGAGCTGTTTTTT.

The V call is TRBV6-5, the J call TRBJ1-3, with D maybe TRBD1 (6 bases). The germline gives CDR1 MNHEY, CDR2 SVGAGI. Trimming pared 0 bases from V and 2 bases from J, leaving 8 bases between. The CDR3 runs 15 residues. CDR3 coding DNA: TGTGCCAGCAGTTACTCGACAGGCGCTGGAAACACCATATATTTT. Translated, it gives CASSYSTGAGNTIYF.

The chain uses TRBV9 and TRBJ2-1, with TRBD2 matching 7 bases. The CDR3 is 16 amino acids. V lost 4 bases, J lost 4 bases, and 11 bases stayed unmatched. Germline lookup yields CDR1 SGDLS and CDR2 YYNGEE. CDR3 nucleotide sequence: TGTGCCAGCAGCCCTAGTGGGGACTACTCATACAATGAGCAGTTCTTC. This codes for CASSPSGDYSYNEQFF.

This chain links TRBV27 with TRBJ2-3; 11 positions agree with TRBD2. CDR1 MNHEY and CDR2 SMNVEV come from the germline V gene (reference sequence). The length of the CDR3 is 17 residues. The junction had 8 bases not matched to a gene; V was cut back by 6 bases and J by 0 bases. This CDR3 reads CASSLLAGVPSTDTQYF. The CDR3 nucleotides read TGTGCCAGCAGCCTACTAGCGGGAGTCCCTAGCACAGATACGCAGTATTTT.

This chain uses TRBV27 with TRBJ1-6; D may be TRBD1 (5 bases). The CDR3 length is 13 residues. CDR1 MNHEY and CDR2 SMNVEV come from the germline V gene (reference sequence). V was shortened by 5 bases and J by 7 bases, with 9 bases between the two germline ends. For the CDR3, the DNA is TGTGCCAGCAGTCCCTGGACAAATTCACCCCTCCACTTT. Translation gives CASSPWTNSPLHF.

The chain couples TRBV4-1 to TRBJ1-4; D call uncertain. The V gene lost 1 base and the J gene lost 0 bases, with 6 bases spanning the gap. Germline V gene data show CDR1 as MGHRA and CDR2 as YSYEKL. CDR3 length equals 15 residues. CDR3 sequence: CASSQGHATNEKLFF. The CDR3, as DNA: TGCGCCAGCAGCCAAGGACATGCAACTAATGAAAAACTGTTTTTT.

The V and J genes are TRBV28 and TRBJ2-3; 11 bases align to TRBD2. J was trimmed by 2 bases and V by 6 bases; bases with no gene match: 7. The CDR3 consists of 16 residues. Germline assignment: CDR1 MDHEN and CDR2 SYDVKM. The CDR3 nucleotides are TGTGCCAGCAGCGCCGGGACTAGCGGATACACAGATACGCAGTATTTT. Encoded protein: CASSAGTSGYTDTQYF.

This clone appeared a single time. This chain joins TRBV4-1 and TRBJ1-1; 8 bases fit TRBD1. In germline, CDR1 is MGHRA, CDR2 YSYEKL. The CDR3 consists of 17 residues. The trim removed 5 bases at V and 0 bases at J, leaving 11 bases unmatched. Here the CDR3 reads CASSAAGRGRVNTEAFF. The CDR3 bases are TGCGCCAGCAGCGCCGCCGGCAGGGGGCGCGTGAACACTGAAGCTTTCTTT.

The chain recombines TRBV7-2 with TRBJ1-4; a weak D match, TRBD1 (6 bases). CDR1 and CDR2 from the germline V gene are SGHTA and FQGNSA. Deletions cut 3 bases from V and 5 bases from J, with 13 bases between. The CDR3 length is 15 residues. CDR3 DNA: TGTGCCAGCAGCTTCTTGACAGGTTACAATGAAAAACTGTTTTTT. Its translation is CASSFLTGYNEKLFF.

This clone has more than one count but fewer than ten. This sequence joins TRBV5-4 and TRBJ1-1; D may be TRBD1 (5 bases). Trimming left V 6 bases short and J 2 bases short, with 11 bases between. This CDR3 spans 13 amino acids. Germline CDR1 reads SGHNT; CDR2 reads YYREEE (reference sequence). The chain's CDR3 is CASKMGRNTEAFF. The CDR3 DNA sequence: TGTGCCAGCAAAATGGGGCGTAACACTGAAGCTTTCTTT.

The CDR3 sequence: CASSQEWPVDTGELFF. CDR3 nucleotides: TGCGCCAGCAGCCAAGAATGGCCAGTGGACACCGGGGAGCTGTTTTTT. The rearrangement links TRBV4-1 to TRBJ2-2; D is ambiguous. V was shortened by 0 bases and J by 3 bases, with 11 bases between the two germline ends. The V gene's germline CDR1 is MGHRA and CDR2 YSYEKL. The CDR3 extends over 16 amino acids.

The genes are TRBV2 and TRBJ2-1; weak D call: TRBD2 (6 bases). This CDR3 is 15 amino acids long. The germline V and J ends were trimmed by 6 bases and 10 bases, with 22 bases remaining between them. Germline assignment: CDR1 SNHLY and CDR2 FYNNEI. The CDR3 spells CASRGETRYPPEQFF. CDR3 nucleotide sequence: TGTGCCAGCAGGGGGGAGACTAGATACCCTCCGGAGCAGTTCTTC.

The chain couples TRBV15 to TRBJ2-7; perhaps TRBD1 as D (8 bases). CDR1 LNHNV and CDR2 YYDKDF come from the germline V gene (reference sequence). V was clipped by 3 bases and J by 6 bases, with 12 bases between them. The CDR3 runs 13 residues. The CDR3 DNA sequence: TGTGCCACCAGCAGTTACAGGGGGGGCGAGCAGTACTTC. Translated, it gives CATSSYRGGEQYF.